These 29 T cell receptor beta chains share one sample of origin, sequenced in a study of T cells in Graves' hyperthyroidism and ophthalmopathy. Amplified TCR beta CDR3 regions derived from RNA transcripts. Primed by the HTBI set, a first-round RT-PCR was run on the TCR CDR3. TCRdb ran MiXCR on the multiplex PCR reads and lists one entry per CDR3 protein. Of 300,000 to 350,000 distinct CDR3 sequences listed, approximately 18% are singletons. The sample was blood. Receptors were obtained from a woman between 40 and 55 years old with Graves' ophthalmopathy.

This clonotype was seen many times. CDR3 nucleotide sequence: TGTGCCACCAGCACCATGTCCGGGACAGCGAAGTACGAGCAGTACTTC. Translated: CATSTMSGTAKYEQYF. V gene TRBV15 combines with J gene TRBJ2-7; 7 bases are a match to TRBD1. Germline lookup yields CDR1 LNHNV and CDR2 YYDKDF (reference sequence). J lost 4 bases, V lost 4 bases, and 13 bases had no gene match. This CDR3 is built from 16 residues.

The sample holds many counts of this clonotype. The chain employs TRBV24-1 and TRBJ2-7; 7 bases agree with TRBD1. Germline V CDR1 and CDR2: KGHDR, SFDVKD. With V trimmed by 3 bases and J by 2 bases, 6 bases remained unmatched. CDR3 length: 15 residues. The CDR3 DNA follows: TGTGCCACCAGTGATCCCCGGACAGGAGCCTACGAGCAGTACTTC. It is translated as CATSDPRTGAYEQYF.

This clonotype was picked up many times. J is TRBJ1-1 and V is TRBV30; maybe TRBD1 (5 bases). The CDR3 is 13 amino acids. CDR1 GTSNPN and CDR2 SVGIG come from the germline V gene (reference sequence). V gave up 4 bases and J gave up 0 bases, with 9 bases separating them. Written as DNA, the CDR3 is TGTGCCTGGAAAGGGGTTTTGAACACTGAAGCTTTCTTT. Translation gives CAWKGVLNTEAFF.

This clonotype was observed many times. The chain links TRBV14 to TRBJ1-5; 7 nucleotides agree with TRBD1. CDR1 and CDR2 from the germline V gene are SGHDN and FVKESK. The CDR3 consists of 20 residues. After removal of 0 bases from V and 5 bases from J, the junction contained 19 bases not matched to a gene. The CDR3 bases are TGTGCCAGCAGCCAAGATGACGCCGGACAGGAAAGAATTCAGTATCAGCCCCAGCATTTT. This encodes CASSQDDAGQERIQYQPQHF. The variable domain in full, with the rest retrieved from reference TRBV14 and TRBJ1-5, is EAGVTQFPSHSVIEKGQTVTLRCDPISGHDNLYWYRRVMGKEIKFLLHFVKESKQDESGMPNNRFLAERTGGTYSTLKVQPAELEDSGVYFCASSQDDAGQERIQYQPQHFGDGTRLSIL.

This clonotype was picked up many times. This may stem from a read error, because a much larger clone lies one nucleotide away. Given the absence of the conserved phenylalanine or tryptophan at the CDR3 end, a read error is likely. The chain couples TRBV6-1 to TRBJ1-1; D gene uncertain. The V gene's germline CDR1 is MNHNS and CDR2 SASEGT. V lost 6 bases and J lost 1, with 15 bases in between. The CDR3 spans 15 residues. The CDR3 DNA reads TGTGCCAGCAGGGTCGAACAAATCGAGAACACTGAAGCTTTCCTT. Translated, it gives CASRVEQIENTEAFL.

This clonotype was observed many times. The rearrangement joins TRBV30 to TRBJ2-5, with 9 bases that match TRBD1. CDR3 length: 15 residues. Trimming at V came to 0 bases and at J to 1 base, leaving 3 bases not matched to a gene. The germline CDR1 and CDR2 sequences are GTSNPN and SVGIG (reference sequence). This CDR3 is CAWSVGTGSQETQYF. Written as DNA, the CDR3 is TGTGCCTGGAGTGTAGGGACAGGGTCCCAAGAGACCCAGTACTTC.

This clonotype was counted at least ten times. The V and J genes are TRBV20-1 and TRBJ2-6, with D possibly TRBD2 on 5 matching bases. The CDR3 is 14 amino acids. The germline gives CDR1 DFQATT, CDR2 SNEGSKA (reference sequence). The V end lost 6 bases, the J end lost 2 bases, and 11 bases lay between the germline ends. The CDR3 DNA is TGCAGTGCCGAGGGTGGGGCTGGGGCCAACGTCCTGACTTTC. Its protein product is CSAEGGAGANVLTF.

This clonotype was seen a handful of times. The V call is TRBV11-2, the J call TRBJ2-2; D unresolved. Germline loops: CDR1 SGHAT, CDR2 FQNNGV. V was trimmed by 7 bases and J by 3 bases, leaving 9 bases between them. The CDR3 is 13 residues long. The CDR3 loop reads CASIRGHTGELFF. Here the CDR3 DNA reads TGTGCCAGCATTCGCGGACACACCGGGGAGCTGTTTTTT.

This clonotype was seen at least ten times. This chain connects TRBV15 to TRBJ1-5, with no clear D. Germline loops: CDR1 LNHNV, CDR2 YYDKDF (reference sequence). Trimming shortened V by 0 bases and J by 5 bases, and 11 bases separated the two germline ends. The CDR3 length is 15 residues. The CDR3 bases are TGTGCCACCAGCAGAGATCAGCGCAGAGATCAGCCCCAGCATTTT. Translating gives CATSRDQRRDQPQHF.

This clonotype was counted many times. The chain recombines TRBV11-2 with TRBJ1-6; D may be TRBD1 (5 bases). V was pared by 1 base and J by 7 bases, with 8 bases between. This CDR3 is built from 14 residues. CDR1 is SGHAT and CDR2 is FQNNGV in the germline V gene. Here the CDR3 reads CASSLAGPNSPLHF. DNA for the CDR3: TGTGCCAGCAGCTTAGCAGGGCCGAATTCACCCCTCCACTTT.

This clonotype was observed many times. As DNA, the CDR3 is TGTGCCAGCAGTTCAGTGGGACTAGCGGGAGAATTTGTC. It yields the protein CASSSVGLAGEFV. The V call is TRBV6-5, the J call TRBJ2-7; TRBD2 agrees at 14 bases. Looked up from germline, CDR1 is MNHEY and CDR2 is SVGAGI. This CDR3 comprises 13 residues.

The sample holds many counts of this clonotype. The V call is TRBV2, the J call TRBJ2-5; D perhaps matches TRBD2 (6 bases). V was cut by 2 bases and J by 4 bases, with 14 bases left in between. From germline, CDR1 is SNHLY and CDR2 FYNNEI. CDR3 length equals 15 residues. The CDR3 DNA reads as TGTGCCAGCAGTGAATCGACCCTAGCGTCAGAGACCCAGTACTTC. The encoded protein is CASSESTLASETQYF.

This clonotype was counted at least ten times. This chain links TRBV6-2 or TRBV6-3 with TRBJ2-5; TRBD2 matches 8 bases. Germline lookup yields CDR1 MNHEY and CDR2 SVGEGT. There are 14 residues in the CDR3. The V segment lost 5 bases and the J segment 5 bases; nucleotides outside the gene matches: 7. The CDR3: CASSTGTSGETQYF. The CDR3 DNA is TGTGCCAGCAGTACAGGGACTAGTGGCGAGACCCAGTACTTC.

This clonotype showed up just a few times. This chain connects TRBV6-1 to TRBJ2-7; TRBD2 matches 14 bases. Germline trimming cut 6 bases from V and 1 base from J; bases unmatched to any gene: 8. Looked up from germline, CDR1 is MNHNS and CDR2 is SASEGT. The CDR3 has 17 amino acids. The CDR3 DNA follows: TGTGCCAGCAGACGGACTAGCGGGAGGTCCGGGTCCTACGAGCAGTACTTC. Amino acids: CASRRTSGRSGSYEQYF.

This CDR3 reads CASSPDRQLYGYTF. Written as DNA, the CDR3 is TGTGCCAGCAGTCCGGACAGACAGTTATATGGCTACACCTTC. The chain employs TRBV12-3 or TRBV12-4 and TRBJ1-2, with a weak D call TRBD1 (6 bases). The V gene lost 5 bases and the J gene lost 5 bases, with 15 bases spanning the gap. The CDR3 is 14 amino acids.

Many counts were recorded for this clonotype. The V gene is TRBV20-1, the J gene TRBJ2-5; 11 bases agree with TRBD2. Per the germline V gene, CDR1 is DFQATT and CDR2 is SNEGSKA (reference sequence). The ends lost 1 base at V and 4 bases at J; junction bases unmatched: 8. The CDR3 sequence is 16 residues long. This CDR3 is CSARVAGGVSGETQYF. DNA for the CDR3: TGCAGTGCTAGAGTAGCGGGAGGGGTATCGGGAGAGACCCAGTACTTC.

This clonotype appeared a few times. The chain uses TRBV20-1 and TRBJ2-5; 9 positions match TRBD2. The germline V gene encodes CDR1 DFQATT and CDR2 SNEGSKA (reference sequence). The trim removed 1 base at V and 2 bases at J, leaving 8 bases unmatched. The CDR3 is 16 residues long. For the CDR3, the DNA is TGCAGTGCTAGAGTAGTGACTAGCGGAGATCAAGAGACCCAGTACTTC. Protein product: CSARVVTSGDQETQYF.

This clonotype was counted many times. The chain combines TRBV2 with TRBJ1-2; TRBD1 agrees at 9 bases. The CDR3 has 13 amino acids. CDR1 and CDR2 from the germline V gene are SNHLY and FYNNEI. The V and J ends lost 10 bases and 8 bases, in that order; junction bases with no gene match: 11. CDR3 in amino acids: CAIPNRGPRGYTF. In DNA form, the CDR3 reads TGTGCCATTCCGAACAGGGGGCCCCGGGGCTACACCTTC.

This clonotype was found many times. The chain uses TRBV4-1 and TRBJ2-7; 9 bases fit TRBD1. The germline gives CDR1 MGHRA, CDR2 YSYEKL. Unmatched junction bases numbered 9, after V lost 4 bases and J lost 5 bases. This CDR3 is built from 15 residues. The CDR3 spells CASSRSPGQGDEQYF. As DNA, the CDR3 is TGCGCCAGCAGCCGAAGCCCGGGACAGGGTGACGAGCAGTACTTC.

This clonotype was detected ten times or more. V is TRBV7-9 and J is TRBJ1-2, with 8 bases matching TRBD1. Germline assignment: CDR1 SEHNR and CDR2 FQNEAQ (reference sequence). Trimming removed 2 bases from V and 6 bases from J; junction bases left unmatched: 2. The CDR3 totals 13 residues. The CDR3: CASSLQGAHGYTF. In nucleotides, the CDR3 is TGTGCCAGCAGCTTACAGGGGGCCCATGGCTACACCTTC.

This clonotype was observed many times. J is TRBJ2-5 and V is TRBV6-2 or TRBV6-3, with TRBD2 matching over 7 bases. CDR3 length equals 17 residues. The trim removed 0 bases at V and 2 bases at J, leaving 9 bases unmatched. Germline V gene lookup returns CDR1 MNHEY and CDR2 SVGEGT. CDR3 protein: CASSYSKRASGQETQYF. The CDR3 nucleotides read TGTGCCAGCAGTTACTCGAAGCGGGCTAGCGGTCAAGAGACCCAGTACTTC.

This clonotype was seen repeatedly, ten times or more. The V gene is TRBV6-1, the J gene TRBJ2-7, with D perhaps given as TRBD1 or TRBD2 (5 bases each). Germline V gene lookup returns CDR1 MNHNS and CDR2 SASEGT. V lost 6 bases and J 3 bases, leaving 18 bases between the germline ends. The CDR3 is 15 amino acids. The CDR3 protein is CASRESGPAGYEQYF. The CDR3 DNA reads TGTGCCAGCAGGGAATCGGGGCCGGCGGGCTACGAGCAGTACTTC.

This clonotype occurred many times. V and J are TRBV4-2 and TRBJ1-1; D unclear. Germline CDR1 and CDR2: LGHNA and YNFKEQ. CDR3 length: 17 amino acids. The V end was cut by 1 base, the J end by 1 base, with 16 bases between. CDR3 nucleotide sequence: TGTGCCAGCAGCCAAGTTGGAGTATCGGGTGGGAACACTGAAGCTTTCTTT. This encodes CASSQVGVSGGNTEAFF.

This clonotype occurred many times. The chain employs TRBV11-2 and TRBJ2-5, with 7 bases matching TRBD2. The CDR3 contains 16 residues. Germline V gene sequence: CDR1 SGHAT, CDR2 FQNNGV. The V segment lost 2 bases and the J segment 2 bases; nucleotides outside the gene matches: 8. The CDR3 region has the DNA TGTGCCAGCAGCTTAAAGGGGCGGGAGCGACAAGAGACCCAGTACTTC. Encoded protein: CASSLKGRERQETQYF.

The chain is built from TRBV6-5 and TRBJ1-1; D gene uncertain. The CDR3 is 14 residues long. In germline, CDR1 is MNHEY, CDR2 SVGAGI. V shed 0 bases and J shed 11 bases, with 16 bases lying between them. This CDR3 reads CASSYSIRDAGAFF. The CDR3 nucleotides are TGTGCCAGCAGTTACTCGATTCGCGACGCTGGGGCTTTCTTT.

This clonotype has only a few counts. The chain uses TRBV12-3 or TRBV12-4 and TRBJ2-3; 11 positions match TRBD2. J was trimmed by 7 bases and V by 2 bases; bases with no gene match: 11. The CDR3 length is 17 residues. The CDR3 region has the DNA TGTGCCAGCAGTTTAAAGGGGGGGGGACTAGCGGAGAATACGCAGTATTTT. This encodes CASSLKGGGLAENTQYF.

The sample holds many counts of this clonotype. The chain joins TRBV6-5 to TRBJ2-1; a weak D match, TRBD2 (6 bases). Per the germline V gene, CDR1 is MNHEY and CDR2 is SVGAGI. The length of the CDR3 is 17 residues. The V end lost 8 bases, the J end lost 3 bases, and 23 bases lay between the germline ends. This CDR3 reads CASHSAPLSGYYNEQFF. DNA of the CDR3: TGTGCCAGCCACTCAGCCCCGCTTAGCGGCTACTACAATGAGCAGTTCTTC.

This clonotype occurred many times. This chain joins TRBV19 and TRBJ2-5; 12 bases line up with TRBD2. Per germline, CDR1 LNHDA and CDR2 SQIVND (reference sequence). This CDR3 contains 15 residues. The V segment lost 4 bases and the J segment 5 bases; nucleotides outside the gene matches: 5. In DNA, the CDR3 is TGTGCCAGTAGTACCGGACTAGCGGGACAGGAGACCCAGTACTTC. Its protein is CASSTGLAGQETQYF.

The sample holds many counts of this clonotype. Given a much more abundant clone one base away, this may be a read error. The rearrangement uses TRBV6-9 and TRBJ2-5, with D possibly TRBD2 on 6 matching bases. This CDR3 contains 13 residues. V lost 6 bases, J lost 4 bases, and 12 bases lay in between. Germline V gene data show CDR1 as MNHGY and CDR2 as SVAAGI. Here the CDR3 DNA reads TGTGCCAGCAGACCGGAGGGCCGAGAGACCCAGTACTTC. Protein: CASRPEGRETQYF.